This T cell receptor beta chain originates from a study of a mutant IDH1 vaccine in newly diagnosed glioma. Trimming shortened V by 4 bases and J by 0 bases, and 13 bases separated the two germline ends. Germline V lookup: CDR1 SGDLS, CDR2 YYNGEE. The CDR3 covers 15 residues. With respect to this clone: Its antigen is not known.

The time point here: week 23, last vaccination. Mutant IDH1 20-mer peptide, at 300 ug, made up each vaccine dose, with topical imiquimod. This table comes from immunoSEQ multiplex PCR, and its TCRdb copy is limited to in-frame clones, with some not included. The table lists around 85,000 clones, around 85% of them singletons. This sample comprised PBMCs, obtained from a glioma patient whose treatment included an IDH1 peptide vaccine. This TCR was sampled from a man younger than 45 with glioma. Some clones in this sample may be carry-over from other donors' samples. V usage is TRBV9 and J usage is TRBJ1-2; perhaps TRBD1 as D (6 bases). The CDR3 DNA follows: TGTGCCAGCAGCATGAGGGGGGCTACTAACTATGGCTACACCTTC. It translates to CASSMRGATNYGYTF.